A single sample is the source of the 23 T cell receptor beta chains below, sequenced in a study of T cell responses to AZD1222 COVID-19 vaccine. Only in-frame clones appear in the TCRdb table, and some are missing; sequencing was by immunoSEQ multiplex PCR. Of 85,000 to 90,000 clones in the sample, over 85% were seen once. The sequences come from peripheral blood, collected on day 0 of AZD1222 vaccination. The receptors originated from an adult in good health.

The chain carries TRBV6-2 or TRBV6-3 and TRBJ2-1; 8 nucleotides align to TRBD2. J lost 4 bases, V lost 4 bases, and 9 bases had no gene match. Germline CDR1 reads MNHEY; CDR2 reads SVGEGT. This CDR3 has 16 amino acids. The CDR3 reads CASSSGGRAVYNEQFF. CDR3 bases: TGTGCCAGCAGTTCGGGAGGGCGGGCCGTATACAATGAGCAGTTCTTC.

V and J are TRBV6-4 and TRBJ1-2; TRBD1 agrees at 7 bases. Germline CDR1 is MRHNA and CDR2 is SNTAGT. The trim removed 5 bases at V and 3 bases at J, leaving 6 bases unmatched. CDR3 size: 14 residues. DNA for the CDR3: TGTGCCAGCAGTCCAGAACAGGGGTACTATGGCTACACCTTC. Translation gives CASSPEQGYYGYTF.

This chain uses TRBV28 with TRBJ1-4, with a possible D match to TRBD1 (5 bases). This CDR3 region has 14 residues. Germline loops: CDR1 MDHEN, CDR2 SYDVKM. V was shortened by 3 bases and J by 7 bases, with 12 bases between the two germline ends. The CDR3 spells CASSFIGDGEKLFF. Written as DNA, the CDR3 is TGTGCCAGCAGTTTTATCGGGGACGGTGAAAAACTGTTTTTT.

This chain's CDR3 is CASIPTSGLNTEAFF. The CDR3 DNA sequence: TGTGCCAGCATTCCAACGTCCGGCCTGAACACTGAAGCTTTCTTT. The chain recombines TRBV6-1 with TRBJ1-1; D ambiguous. This CDR3 is 15 amino acids long. Trimming removed 7 bases from V and 0 bases from J, with 15 bases in between. Germline CDR1 reads MNHNS; CDR2 reads SASEGT.

V usage is TRBV6-5 and J usage is TRBJ1-1; 9 bases are a match to TRBD1. The CDR3 extends over 15 amino acids. Unmatched junction bases numbered 10, after V lost 6 bases and J lost 5 bases. CDR1 is MNHEY, CDR2 SVGAGI, per germline. In DNA form, the CDR3 reads TGTGCCAGCAGCCCAAAACAGGGGGCGAGGACTGAAGCTTTCTTT. Translating gives CASSPKQGARTEAFF.

The chain couples TRBV7-2 to TRBJ2-7, with TRBD1 matching 9 bases. The CDR3 covers 15 residues. V gave up 2 bases and J gave up 2 bases; unmatched junction bases: 4. The germline V gene encodes CDR1 SGHTA and CDR2 FQGNSA. In DNA form, the CDR3 reads TGTGCCAGCAGCTTATCAGGACAGGGGCCCTACGAGCAGTACTTC. Translation: CASSLSGQGPYEQYF.

The chain recombines TRBV7-8 with TRBJ1-2, with no clear D. Trimming cost V 3 bases and J 3 bases, with 8 bases left between them. Germline lookup yields CDR1 SGHVS and CDR2 FQNEAQ. The CDR3 is 13 residues long. The CDR3 sequence is CASSFDRDYGYTF. The CDR3 DNA reads as TGTGCCAGCAGCTTTGATCGCGACTATGGCTACACCTTC.

The chain carries TRBV3-1 (or the pseudogene TRBV3-2) and TRBJ1-4, with D maybe TRBD1 (6 bases). The V gene lost 4 bases and the J gene lost 8 bases, with 17 bases spanning the gap. The V gene's germline CDR1 is LGHDT and CDR2 YNNKEL (reference sequence). This CDR3 is 15 amino acids long. Written as DNA, the CDR3 is TGTGCCAGCAGCCTACTAACAGGGACTTCCGAAAAACTGTTTTTT. Protein sequence: CASSLLTGTSEKLFF.

The chain joins TRBV4-1 to TRBJ1-1; a possible D gene is TRBD1 (5 bases). Germline V gives CDR1 MGHRA, CDR2 YSYEKL. This CDR3 contains 15 residues. Trimming took off 1 base at V and 1 base at J, with 10 bases between the two ends. The CDR3 DNA follows: TGCGCCAGCAGCCAAGTTTCCAGGGAGAACACTGAAGCTTTCTTT. This encodes CASSQVSRENTEAFF.

The chain is built from TRBV9 and TRBJ2-1, with 7 bases identical to TRBD2. The CDR3 has 15 amino acids. Germline assignment: CDR1 SGDLS and CDR2 YYNGEE. With V trimmed by 4 bases and J by 2 bases, 6 bases remained unmatched. CDR3 region: CASSSSGETYNEQFF. Written as DNA, the CDR3 is TGTGCCAGCAGCTCTAGCGGAGAAACCTACAATGAGCAGTTCTTC.

This clone occurred once. The rearrangement links TRBV18 to TRBJ2-1, with D maybe TRBD1 (6 bases). Trimming removed 3 bases at V and 6 bases at J, with 18 bases between. The CDR3 spans 16 residues. Germline CDR1 reads KGHSH; CDR2 reads LQKENI. The DNA for the CDR3 is TGTGCCAGCTCACCGCCCAGGGGCTTGATCAGCAATGAGCAGTTCTTC. Translated: CASSPPRGLISNEQFF.

The chain has TRBV3-1 (or the pseudogene TRBV3-2) and TRBJ2-3; a possible D gene is TRBD1 (5 bases). The CDR3 spans 19 residues. The germline CDR1 and CDR2 sequences are LGHDT and YNNKEL (reference sequence). V lost 4 bases and J 2 bases, leaving 25 bases between the germline ends. CDR3 nucleotides: TGTGCCAGCAGCCCGCAGGACGGTCCGGGCCTTGGACACACAGATACGCAGTATTTT. This translates into CASSPQDGPGLGHTDTQYF.

In the case of this clone: The sample contains more than one DNA sequence encoding this CDR3. The CDR3, as DNA: TGTGCCAGCAGCTTGGGTGCAGGAGCTAACTATGGCTACACCTTC. Protein product: CASSLGAGANYGYTF. This rearrangement joins TRBV5-6 to TRBJ1-2; D gene unclear. The CDR3 length is 15 residues. V was cut by 0 bases and J by 0 bases, with 9 bases left in between. From germline, CDR1 is SGHDT and CDR2 YYEEEE.

V and J are TRBV6-6 and TRBJ2-2; tentatively, D is TRBD2 (5 bases). This CDR3 contains 11 residues. Per germline, CDR1 MNHNY and CDR2 SVGAGI (reference sequence). V was clipped by 8 bases and J by 7 bases, with 8 bases between them. The CDR3 loop reads CASAAGGELFF. CDR3 DNA sequence: TGTGCCAGCGCGGCGGGCGGGGAGCTGTTTTTT.

In this sample, this clone turned up once. This sequence joins TRBV18 and TRBJ1-3, with D unresolved. The germline V gene encodes CDR1 KGHSH and CDR2 LQKENI. V gave up 0 bases and J gave up 2 bases, with 5 bases separating them. The CDR3 spans 14 residues. CDR3 loop: CASSPPAPGNTIYF. The CDR3, as DNA: TGTGCCAGCTCACCACCGGCTCCTGGAAACACCATATATTTT.

V usage is TRBV6-1 and J usage is TRBJ2-5; 8 bases align to TRBD1. V was clipped by 2 bases and J by 1 base; unmatched bases: 3. From germline, CDR1 is MNHNS and CDR2 SASEGT. The CDR3 has 15 amino acids. CDR3 in amino acids: CASSEWGQAQETQYF. CDR3 nucleotide sequence: TGTGCCAGCAGTGAATGGGGACAGGCCCAAGAGACCCAGTACTTC.

In DNA form, the CDR3 reads TGCAGTGCTAGTCTGGGGGCTTCCTACGAGCAGTACTTC. It yields the protein CSASLGASYEQYF. The chain combines TRBV20-1 with TRBJ2-7, with D possibly TRBD1 on 6 matching bases. This CDR3 region has 13 residues. Germline V gives CDR1 DFQATT, CDR2 SNEGSKA (reference sequence). The V end lost 3 bases, the J end lost 1 base, and 10 bases lay between the germline ends.

This chain uses TRBV5-1 with TRBJ2-2; no firm D call. The CDR3 loop spans 16 amino acids. Germline lookup yields CDR1 SGHRS and CDR2 YFSETQ. V was trimmed by 6 bases and J by 1 base, leaving 16 bases between them. In DNA form, the CDR3 reads TGCGCCAGCACCTGGGCGGACCCTCTGAACACCGGGGAGCTGTTTTTT. It specifies CASTWADPLNTGELFF.

The genes are TRBV29-1 and TRBJ2-7, with 7 bases identical to TRBD1. The CDR3 covers 15 residues. Trimming took 4 bases from V and 2 from J; bases not matched to a gene: 11. From germline, CDR1 is SQVTM and CDR2 ANQGSEA. CDR3 in amino acids: CSVAGLTGTTYEQYF. The CDR3 coding sequence is TGCAGCGTTGCGGGATTGACAGGGACCACCTACGAGCAGTACTTC.

CDR3 nucleotide sequence: TGCGCCAGCAGCCCCGGAGAGGGGGTATTCGGCTATGGCTACACCTTC. Translating gives CASSPGEGVFGYGYTF. The chain employs TRBV4-1 and TRBJ1-2, with a possible D match to TRBD1 (6 bases). Germline V gives CDR1 MGHRA, CDR2 YSYEKL. The CDR3 is 16 amino acids. V dropped 4 bases and J dropped 4 bases, with 19 bases sitting between them.

The chain is built from TRBV27 and TRBJ2-3, with a tentative D call TRBD1 (5 bases). The CDR3 sequence is 14 residues long. Germline V gives CDR1 MNHEY, CDR2 SMNVEV (reference sequence). V lost 1 base and J 2 bases, leaving 7 bases between the germline ends. The CDR3 here is CASSLLQVTDTQYF. CDR3 sequence (DNA): TGTGCCAGCAGTTTATTACAGGTCACAGATACGCAGTATTTT.

Only one count was recorded for this clone. V is TRBV3-1 (or the pseudogene TRBV3-2) and J is TRBJ2-7; 7 bases agree with TRBD1. J was trimmed by 1 base and V by 4 bases; bases with no gene match: 7. The CDR3 loop spans 15 amino acids. Per the germline V gene, CDR1 is LGHDT and CDR2 is YNNKEL (reference sequence). CDR3 loop: CASSRGTAISYEQYF. The CDR3 nucleotides are TGTGCCAGCAGCCGGGGGACAGCGATTTCCTACGAGCAGTACTTC.

This clone was detected a few times. The chain joins TRBV5-6 to TRBJ2-7; D may correspond to TRBD1 or TRBD2 (6 bases each). V was shortened by 3 bases and J by 2 bases, with 15 bases between the two germline ends. Per the germline V gene, CDR1 is SGHDT and CDR2 is YYEEEE. This CDR3 spans 15 amino acids. CDR3 nucleotides: TGTGCCAGCAGCTCATGGGGGGCTAGCGCCTACGAGCAGTACTTC. Protein sequence: CASSSWGASAYEQYF.